This T cell receptor (beta chain) was found in a study of shared clonotypes between healthy human individuals. This CDR3 region has 15 residues. Germline assignment: CDR1 LNHDA and CDR2 SQIVND (reference sequence). V lost 6 bases, J lost 4 bases, and 5 bases stayed unmatched. The naive CD8 population came from CD45RO-negative cells selected for CCR7, without terminally differentiated effector memory CD45RA+ cells. Every one of the donors was a Caucasian adult that lived in Nashville, Tennessee. The data were produced by immunoSEQ multiplex PCR, yet TCRdb's version contains in-frame clones alone and is incomplete. Here the sample spans about 2.1 million clones, about 94% being singletons. Study results and limitations: Clonotype sharing among the donors was expected to vary with sequencing depth. What rarefaction showed was incomplete sorted-subset sequencing despite large depth.

This clone was found once. What it binds is unknown. V usage is TRBV19 and J usage is TRBJ2-3; 12 positions agree with TRBD2. This receptor was obtained from a man between 18 and 29 years old in good health. Some clones in this sample may be carry-over from other donors' samples. Sequences were obtained from naive CD8+ T cells from PBMCs. The CDR3 reads CASSLAGGPADTQYF. CDR3 in DNA: TGTGCCAGTAGCCTAGCGGGAGGGCCCGCAGATACGCAGTATTTT.